Each of the 8 T cell receptor beta chains below was sequenced from the same sample in a study of T-cell memory formation after mild COVID-19. Via MiXCR, TCRdb re-called the 5' RACE reads, giving one row per CDR3 protein. The sample includes 400,000 to 500,000 distinct CDR3 sequences, approximately 20% of them seen just once. The sequenced material came from PBMCs or a T cell subset sorted from them (not recorded which). The source is an adult woman who had mild COVID-19 (a few samples of this study predate the infection). Cell type and time point are not known.

This clonotype has a handful of counts. The V and J genes are TRBV20-1 and TRBJ2-4; TRBD1 might be the D (5 bases). The CDR3 totals 14 residues. Germline V gene sequence: CDR1 DFQATT, CDR2 SNEGSKA (reference sequence). Deletions cut 5 bases from V and 3 bases from J, with 14 bases between. The CDR3 loop reads CSASSIRDKNIQYF. Written as DNA, the CDR3 is TGCAGTGCTTCCTCGATCAGGGACAAAAACATTCAGTACTTC.

This clonotype was recorded a few times. The V gene is TRBV25-1, the J gene TRBJ2-7; weak D call: TRBD1 (5 bases). The CDR3 covers 14 residues. The germline V and J ends were trimmed by 5 bases and 3 bases, with 14 bases remaining between them. Looked up from germline, CDR1 is MGHDK and CDR2 is SYGVNS. Written as DNA, the CDR3 is TGTGCCAGCAGTCGTGCAGGGAAGGACTACGAGCAGTACTTC. Amino acid sequence: CASSRAGKDYEQYF.

This clonotype has only a few counts. The chain is built from TRBV4-1 and TRBJ2-1; the D gene could be TRBD1 or TRBD2 (5 bases each). CDR1 is MGHRA and CDR2 is YSYEKL in the germline V gene. The CDR3 consists of 12 residues. V shed 9 bases and J shed 8 bases, with 14 bases lying between them. The CDR3 region has the DNA TGCGCCAGTCGGGGCAGGGTGGATGAGCAGTTCTTC. Amino acid sequence: CASRGRVDEQFF.

V gene TRBV27 combines with J gene TRBJ2-5; TRBD2 is a possible D gene (5 bases). Trimming removed 3 bases at V and 4 bases at J, with 9 bases between. Looked up from germline, CDR1 is MNHEY and CDR2 is SMNVEV (reference sequence). CDR3 size: 13 residues. The CDR3 protein is CASSLDEGETQYF. CDR3 coding DNA: TGTGCCAGCAGTTTGGACGAGGGAGAGACCCAGTACTTC.

This clonotype came up a few times. The J gene is TRBJ1-2, the V gene TRBV5-1; the D gene is possibly TRBD1 (5 bases). V was clipped by 3 bases and J by 4 bases, with 13 bases between them. The CDR3 is 14 residues long. Germline V lookup: CDR1 SGHRS, CDR2 YFSETQ. The CDR3 reads CASSSASRGYGYTF. DNA of the CDR3: TGCGCCAGCAGCTCCGCGTCGAGGGGCTATGGCTACACCTTC.

The chain recombines TRBV29-1 with TRBJ2-1; 10 positions agree with TRBD2. The V gene end was trimmed by 2 bases and the J gene end by 9 bases; junction bases not matched to a gene: 10. The CDR3 runs to 15 residues. Germline CDR1 SQVTM, CDR2 ANQGSEA. For the CDR3, the DNA is TGCAGCGTTGAAAAACGCCTAGCGGGGGAGGGTGAGCAGTTCTTC. Encoded protein: CSVEKRLAGEGEQFF.

The chain combines TRBV28 with TRBJ1-5, with D possibly TRBD1 on 5 matching bases. The CDR3 length is 17 residues. V gave up 6 bases and J gave up 2 bases, with 20 bases separating them. Germline V gene data show CDR1 as MDHEN and CDR2 as SYDVKM. This CDR3 reads CASSLEGQGHRNQPQHF. The CDR3 DNA is TGTGCCAGCAGCCTTGAGGGGCAGGGCCACCGCAATCAGCCCCAGCATTTT.

This clonotype has more than one count but fewer than ten. The J gene is TRBJ1-2, the V gene TRBV20-1, with 9 bases that match TRBD1. Losses at the gene ends were 5 bases for V and 6 bases for J; bases not matched to a gene: 16. CDR1 and CDR2 from the germline V gene are DFQATT and SNEGSKA (reference sequence). CDR3 length: 16 residues. CDR3 amino acids: CSAGGDREEFWHGYTF. The CDR3 DNA reads as TGCAGTGCTGGAGGGGACAGGGAGGAGTTTTGGCATGGCTACACCTTC.